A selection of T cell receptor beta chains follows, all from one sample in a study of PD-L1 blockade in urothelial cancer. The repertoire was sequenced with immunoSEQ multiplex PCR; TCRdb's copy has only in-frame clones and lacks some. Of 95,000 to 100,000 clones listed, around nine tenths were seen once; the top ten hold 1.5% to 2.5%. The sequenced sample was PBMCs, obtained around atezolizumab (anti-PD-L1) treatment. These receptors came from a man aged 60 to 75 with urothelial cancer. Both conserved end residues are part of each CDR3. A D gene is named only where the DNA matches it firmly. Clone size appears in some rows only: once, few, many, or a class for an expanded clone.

CDR3: CASSSSGQGHEKLFF
DNA: TGTGCCAGCAGCTCCAGCGGACAGGGCCATGAAAAACTGTTTTTT
D: TRBD1
J: TRBJ1-4
V: TRBV7-3
size: NA

CDR3: CASFGQGAAEAFF
DNA: TGTGCCAGCTTCGGACAGGGGGCAGCTGAAGCTTTCTTT
D: TRBD1
J: TRBJ1-1
V: TRBV18
size: NA

CDR3: CASNMAPDTEAFF
DNA: TGTGCCAGCAATATGGCCCCTGACACTGAAGCTTTCTTT
D: NA
J: TRBJ1-1
V: TRBV6-1
size: NA

CDR3: CASTEQETQYF
DNA: TGTGCCAGCACGGAACAGGAGACCCAGTACTTC
D: NA
J: TRBJ2-5
V: TRBV7-2
size: NA

CDR3: CASSPGQGLPYEQYF
DNA: TGTGCCAGCTCACCAGGGCAGGGTCTCCCCTACGAGCAGTACTTC
D: NA
J: TRBJ2-7
V: TRBV18
size: NA

CDR3: CASKLRVSTDTQYF
DNA: TGTGCCAGCAAATTGCGAGTAAGCACAGATACGCAGTATTTT
D: NA
J: TRBJ2-3
V: TRBV2
size: NA

CDR3: CASSLEGTSGTSYNEQFF
DNA: TGTGCCAGCAGCTTAGAGGGGACTAGCGGGACCTCCTACAATGAGCAGTTCTTC
D: TRBD2
J: TRBJ2-1
V: TRBV11-3
size: NA

CDR3: CASSFFKGAYEQYF
DNA: TGTGCCAGCAGCTTCTTCAAGGGGGCCTACGAGCAGTACTTC
D: NA
J: TRBJ2-7
V: TRBV5-8
size: NA

CDR3: CASSIGTGGVYGYTF
DNA: TGTGCCAGTAGCATTGGGACAGGGGGTGTCTATGGCTACACCTTC
D: TRBD1
J: TRBJ1-2
V: TRBV19
size: NA

CDR3: CSVGGDEQFF
DNA: TGCAGCGTTGGGGGGGATGAGCAGTTCTTC
D: NA
J: TRBJ2-1
V: TRBV29-1
size: NA

CDR3: CASSPGAGGPSTDTQYF
DNA: TGTGCCAGCAGCCCGGGGGCGGGAGGGCCAAGCACAGATACGCAGTATTTT
D: TRBD2
J: TRBJ2-3
V: TRBV7-3
size: NA

CDR3: CASSPAGGTEAFF
DNA: TGTGCCAGCAGCCCCGCGGGTGGCACTGAAGCTTTCTTT
D: NA
J: TRBJ1-1
V: TRBV14
size: few

CDR3: CASSETSGSNSDTQYF
DNA: TGTGCCAGCAGCGAAACTAGCGGAAGCAACTCAGATACGCAGTATTTT
D: TRBD2
J: TRBJ2-3
V: TRBV5-4
size: NA

CDR3: CASSFLTGAVENEQFF
DNA: TGTGCCAGCAGCTTTTTAACTGGGGCGGTGGAGAATGAGCAGTTCTTC
D: NA
J: TRBJ2-1
V: TRBV5-6
size: NA

CDR3: CASSHPDRAGNTIYF
DNA: TGTGCCAGCAGCCATCCGGACAGGGCTGGAAACACCATATATTTT
D: TRBD1
J: TRBJ1-3
V: TRBV4-2
size: NA

CDR3: CASSLAPGSGGHGDTQYF
DNA: TGTGCCAGCAGCTTAGCGCCCGGTAGCGGGGGCCACGGGGATACGCAGTATTTT
D: TRBD2
J: TRBJ2-3
V: TRBV7-9
size: NA

CDR3: CAWGLAGGDTQYF
DNA: TGTGCCTGGGGACTAGCGGGAGGTGATACGCAGTATTTT
D: TRBD2
J: TRBJ2-3
V: TRBV30
size: NA

CDR3: CAWTGTGSFEQYF
DNA: TGTGCCTGGACGGGGACAGGGAGTTTTGAGCAGTACTTC
D: TRBD1
J: TRBJ2-7
V: TRBV30
size: NA

CDR3: CASSVDATGTYEQYF
DNA: TGTGCCAGCAGCGTAGATGCAACAGGTACCTACGAGCAGTACTTC
D: NA
J: TRBJ2-7
V: TRBV9
size: NA

CDR3: CASSVANYGYTF
DNA: TGTGCCAGCAGTGTAGCTAACTATGGCTACACCTTC
D: NA
J: TRBJ1-2
V: TRBV28
size: NA

CDR3: CASSPGTGRTGELFF
DNA: TGCGCCAGCAGCCCAGGGACAGGGAGGACCGGGGAGCTGTTTTTT
D: TRBD1
J: TRBJ2-2
V: TRBV5-1
size: NA

CDR3: CAISAQTFSGANVLTF
DNA: TGTGCCATCAGTGCCCAGACATTCTCTGGGGCCAACGTCCTGACTTTC
D: NA
J: TRBJ2-6
V: TRBV10-3
size: NA

CDR3: CSVDQGPNEQFF
DNA: TGCAGCGTTGATCAGGGTCCGAATGAGCAGTTCTTC
D: NA
J: TRBJ2-1
V: TRBV29-1
size: NA

CDR3: CASSQSIAGSNYEQYF
DNA: TGCGCCAGCAGCCAAAGTATAGCGGGATCTAACTACGAGCAGTACTTC
D: TRBD2
J: TRBJ2-7
V: TRBV5-1
size: NA

CDR3: CASSQQGNGELFF
DNA: TGTGCCAGCAGCCAACAGGGAAACGGGGAGCTGTTTTTT
D: NA
J: TRBJ2-2
V: TRBV7-3
size: NA

CDR3: CASSRDRGLDEQYF
DNA: TGCGCCAGCAGCCGGGACAGGGGGCTAGACGAGCAGTACTTC
D: TRBD1
J: TRBJ2-7
V: TRBV5-1
size: NA

CDR3: CASSRTGDSMNTEAFF
DNA: TGTGCCAGTAGTAGGACAGGGGATTCTATGAACACTGAAGCTTTCTTT
D: TRBD1
J: TRBJ1-1
V: TRBV19
size: NA

CDR3: CASAPRFAGANVLTF
DNA: TGTGCTAGTGCCCCCCGTTTTGCTGGGGCCAACGTCCTGACTTTC
D: NA
J: TRBJ2-6
V: TRBV12-5
size: NA

CDR3: CASTAGTYTDTQYF
DNA: TGCGCCAGCACAGCCGGGACTTATACAGATACGCAGTATTTT
D: NA
J: TRBJ2-3
V: TRBV5-1
size: NA

CDR3: CASSVDGEGVEAFF
DNA: TGTGCCAGCAGCGTAGATGGCGAAGGGGTTGAAGCTTTCTTT
D: NA
J: TRBJ1-1
V: TRBV9
size: NA

CDR3: CASSLYAGRGMGQTQYF
DNA: TGTGCCAGCAGCTTATATGCGGGAAGAGGGATGGGGCAGACCCAGTACTTC
D: NA
J: TRBJ2-5
V: TRBV7-9
size: once

CDR3: CASSPRTGSGTEAFF
DNA: TGTGCCAGCTCACCCAGGACAGGGAGTGGCACTGAAGCTTTCTTT
D: TRBD1
J: TRBJ1-1
V: TRBV18
size: NA

CDR3: CASSPGTSGSYEQYF
DNA: TGTGCCAGCAGCCCAGGGACTAGCGGGAGCTACGAGCAGTACTTC
D: TRBD2
J: TRBJ2-7
V: TRBV4-2
size: NA

CDR3: CASSQGTGPGEAFF
DNA: TGTGCCAGCAGCCAAGGCACAGGGCCGGGTGAAGCTTTCTTT
D: NA
J: TRBJ1-1
V: TRBV4-2
size: NA

CDR3: CASSLTGKGTEAFF
DNA: TGCGCCAGCAGCTTGACAGGGAAGGGCACTGAAGCTTTCTTT
D: NA
J: TRBJ1-1
V: TRBV5-1
size: once

CDR3: CASNGRQGWGNTEAFF
DNA: TGTGCCAGCAACGGGAGGCAGGGGTGGGGAAACACTGAAGCTTTCTTT
D: NA
J: TRBJ1-1
V: TRBV28
size: NA

CDR3: CASSLVGDSSYEQYF
DNA: TGTGCCAGCAGCTTAGTGGGGGACAGCTCCTACGAGCAGTACTTC
D: TRBD1
J: TRBJ2-7
V: TRBV7-2
size: NA

CDR3: CASGQLIQETQYF
DNA: TGTGCCAGCGGACAGTTAATTCAAGAGACCCAGTACTTC
D: NA
J: TRBJ2-5
V: TRBV28
size: NA

CDR3: CASRQGSGNTIYF
DNA: TGTGCCTCCAGACAGGGATCTGGAAACACCATATATTTT
D: TRBD1
J: TRBJ1-3
V: TRBV2
size: once

CDR3: CASSYGGNFNYGYTF
DNA: TGTGCCAGCAGTTACGGCGGAAACTTTAACTATGGCTACACCTTC
D: NA
J: TRBJ1-2
V: TRBV6-5
size: NA

CDR3: CASSVVPSGGDTQYF
DNA: TGTGCCAGCAGCGTAGTTCCTAGCGGGGGCGATACGCAGTATTTT
D: TRBD2
J: TRBJ2-3
V: TRBV9
size: NA

CDR3: CASSLGGGSGNTIYF
DNA: TGTGCCAGCAGTTTAGGGGGGGGATCAGGAAACACCATATATTTT
D: NA
J: TRBJ1-3
V: TRBV27
size: NA

CDR3: CASSEPTGTGREQYF
DNA: TGTGCCAGCAGTGAACCGACCGGGACAGGGAGAGAGCAGTACTTC
D: TRBD1
J: TRBJ2-7
V: TRBV6-1
size: NA

CDR3: CASSLVGAAETQYF
DNA: TGTGCCAGCAGCTTGGTGGGAGCCGCGGAGACCCAGTACTTC
D: NA
J: TRBJ2-5
V: TRBV5-4
size: NA

CDR3: CASSQGGGNGYTF
DNA: TGTGCCAGCAGCCAAGGGGGGGGGAATGGCTACACCTTC
D: NA
J: TRBJ1-2
V: TRBV6-5
size: NA

CDR3: CASSHAGLSYEQYF
DNA: TGTGCCAGCAGTCACGCGGGACTGAGCTACGAGCAGTACTTC
D: NA
J: TRBJ2-7
V: TRBV27
size: NA

CDR3: CASSVDGRAINTQYF
DNA: TGTGCCAGCAGCGTAGACGGGAGGGCCATAAATACGCAGTATTTT
D: TRBD2
J: TRBJ2-3
V: TRBV9
size: NA

CDR3: CASSSLALDTDTQYF
DNA: TGCGCCAGCAGCTCGCTAGCGCTCGACACAGATACGCAGTATTTT
D: NA
J: TRBJ2-3
V: TRBV5-1
size: few

CDR3: CAISESGQGYEQYF
DNA: TGTGCCATCAGTGAGTCTGGACAGGGGTACGAGCAGTACTTC
D: TRBD1
J: TRBJ2-7
V: TRBV10-3
size: NA

CDR3: CASSLTGSDGYTF
DNA: TGTGCCAGCAGCCTGACAGGTTCGGATGGCTACACCTTC
D: NA
J: TRBJ1-2
V: TRBV11-2
size: NA

CDR3: CASDDRTTYGYTF
DNA: TGTGCCAGCGACGACAGGACCACCTATGGCTACACCTTC
D: NA
J: TRBJ1-2
V: TRBV28
size: NA

CDR3: CATSEREETQYF
DNA: TGTGCCACCAGCGAGAGGGAGGAGACCCAGTACTTC
D: NA
J: TRBJ2-5
V: TRBV15
size: NA

CDR3: CASTLAGGPYNEQFF
DNA: TGTGCCAGCACCCTAGCGGGAGGGCCTTACAATGAGCAGTTCTTC
D: TRBD2
J: TRBJ2-1
V: TRBV6-5
size: NA

CDR3: CASTLGRGTNEKLFF
DNA: TGTGCCAGTACCCTGGGTAGGGGAACTAATGAAAAACTGTTTTTT
D: NA
J: TRBJ1-4
V: TRBV19
size: NA

CDR3: CASSLTGGEVREQYF
DNA: TGTGCCAGCAGCTTAACGGGGGGAGAGGTTCGGGAGCAGTACTTC
D: NA
J: TRBJ2-7
V: TRBV7-3
size: few

CDR3: CASSPTRVVNYEQYF
DNA: TGTGCCAGCAGCCCTACACGGGTAGTCAACTACGAGCAGTACTTC
D: NA
J: TRBJ2-7
V: TRBV28
size: NA

CDR3: CASSYRTSGNVFLVYEQYF
DNA: TGTGCCAGCAGCTACCGGACTAGCGGGAATGTATTTTTGGTCTACGAGCAGTACTTC
D: NA
J: TRBJ2-7
V: TRBV21-1
size: NA